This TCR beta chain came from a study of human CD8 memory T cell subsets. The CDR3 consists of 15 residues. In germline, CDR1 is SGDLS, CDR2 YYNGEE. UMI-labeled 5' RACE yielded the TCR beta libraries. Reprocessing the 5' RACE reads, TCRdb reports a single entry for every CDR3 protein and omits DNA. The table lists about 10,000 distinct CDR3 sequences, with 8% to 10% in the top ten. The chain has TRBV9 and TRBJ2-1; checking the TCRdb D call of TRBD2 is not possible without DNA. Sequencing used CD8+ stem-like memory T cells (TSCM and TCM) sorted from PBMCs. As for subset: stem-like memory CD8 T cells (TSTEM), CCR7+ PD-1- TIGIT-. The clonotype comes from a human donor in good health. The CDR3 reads CASSSPRETYNEQFF.